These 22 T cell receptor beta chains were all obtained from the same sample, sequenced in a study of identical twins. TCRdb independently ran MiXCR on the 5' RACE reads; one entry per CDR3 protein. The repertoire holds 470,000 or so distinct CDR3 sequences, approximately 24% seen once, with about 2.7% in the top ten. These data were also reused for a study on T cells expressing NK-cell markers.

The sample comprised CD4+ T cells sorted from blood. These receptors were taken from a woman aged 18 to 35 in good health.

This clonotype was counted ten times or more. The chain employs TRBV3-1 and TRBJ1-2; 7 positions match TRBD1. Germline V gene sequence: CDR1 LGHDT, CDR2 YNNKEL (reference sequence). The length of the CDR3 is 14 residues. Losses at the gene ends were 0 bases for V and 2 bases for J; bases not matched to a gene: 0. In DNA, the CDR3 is TGTGCCAGCAGCCAAGAGACAGGGAACTATGGCTACACCTTC. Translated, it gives CASSQETGNYGYTF.

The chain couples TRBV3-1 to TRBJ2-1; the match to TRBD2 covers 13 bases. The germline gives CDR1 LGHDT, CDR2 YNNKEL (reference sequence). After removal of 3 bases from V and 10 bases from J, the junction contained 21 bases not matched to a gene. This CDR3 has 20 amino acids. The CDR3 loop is CASSQKRAGLAGSSVQEQFF. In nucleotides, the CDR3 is TGTGCCAGCAGCCAGAAGAGAGCGGGACTAGCGGGGAGTTCGGTGCAGGAGCAGTTCTTC.

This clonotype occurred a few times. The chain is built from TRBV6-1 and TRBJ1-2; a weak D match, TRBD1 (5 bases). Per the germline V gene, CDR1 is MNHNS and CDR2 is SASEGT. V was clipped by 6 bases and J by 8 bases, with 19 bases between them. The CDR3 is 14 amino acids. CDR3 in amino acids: CASRRTRLGGGYTF. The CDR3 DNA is TGTGCCAGCAGACGGACGAGGCTCGGGGGAGGCTACACCTTC.

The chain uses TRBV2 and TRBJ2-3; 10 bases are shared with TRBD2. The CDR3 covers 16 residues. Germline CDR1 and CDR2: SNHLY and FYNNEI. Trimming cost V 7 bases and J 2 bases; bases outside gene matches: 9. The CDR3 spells CASIVLAGEYTDTQYF. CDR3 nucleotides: TGTGCCAGCATAGTTCTAGCGGGAGAATACACAGATACGCAGTATTTT. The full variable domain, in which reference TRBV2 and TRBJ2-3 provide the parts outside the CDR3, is EPEVTQTPSHQVTQMGQEVILRCVPISNHLYFYWYRQILGQKVEFLVSFYNNEISEKSEIFDDQFSVERPDGSNFTLKIRSTKLEDSAMYFCASIVLAGEYTDTQYFGPGTRLTVL.

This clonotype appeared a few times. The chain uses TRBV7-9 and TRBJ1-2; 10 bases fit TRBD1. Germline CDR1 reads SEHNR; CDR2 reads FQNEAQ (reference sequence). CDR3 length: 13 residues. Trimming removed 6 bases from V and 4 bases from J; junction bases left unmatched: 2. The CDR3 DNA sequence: TGTGCCAGCAGGGGGACAGGGGTCTATGGCTACACCTTC. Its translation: CASRGTGVYGYTF.

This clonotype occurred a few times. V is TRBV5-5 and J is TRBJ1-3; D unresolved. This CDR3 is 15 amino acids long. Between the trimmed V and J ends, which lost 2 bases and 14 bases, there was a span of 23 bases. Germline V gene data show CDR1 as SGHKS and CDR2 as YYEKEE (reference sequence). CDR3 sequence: CASSFQLRMAGEVYF. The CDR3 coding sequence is TGTGCCAGCAGCTTCCAACTCCGGATGGCCGGAGAGGTATATTTT.

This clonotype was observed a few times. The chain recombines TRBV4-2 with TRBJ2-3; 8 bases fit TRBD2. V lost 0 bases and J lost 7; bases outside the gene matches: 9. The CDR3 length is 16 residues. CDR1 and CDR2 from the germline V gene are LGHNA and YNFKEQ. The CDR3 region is CASSQEAGDRGYTQYF. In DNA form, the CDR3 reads TGTGCCAGCAGCCAAGAAGCGGGGGATCGGGGTTATACGCAGTATTTT.

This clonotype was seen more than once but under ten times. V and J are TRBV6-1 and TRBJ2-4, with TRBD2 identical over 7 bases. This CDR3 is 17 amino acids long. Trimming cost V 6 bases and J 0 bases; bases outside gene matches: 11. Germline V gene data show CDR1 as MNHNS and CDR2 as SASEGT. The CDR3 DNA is TGTGCCAGCAGCCCAGAGACGGGAGGTCTAGCCAAAAACATTCAGTACTTC. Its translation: CASSPETGGLAKNIQYF.

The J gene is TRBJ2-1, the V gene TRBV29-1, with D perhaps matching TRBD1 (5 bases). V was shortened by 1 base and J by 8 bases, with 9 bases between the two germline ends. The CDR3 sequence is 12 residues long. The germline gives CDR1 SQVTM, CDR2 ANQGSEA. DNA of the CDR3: TGCAGCGTTGAAGGACAGACCCATGAGCAGTTCTTC. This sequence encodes CSVEGQTHEQFF.

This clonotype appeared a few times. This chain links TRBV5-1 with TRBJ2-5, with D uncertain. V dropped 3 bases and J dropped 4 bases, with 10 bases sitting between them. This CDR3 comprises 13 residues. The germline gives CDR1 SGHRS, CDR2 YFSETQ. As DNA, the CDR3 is TGCGCCAGCAGCTCGAGCCCTCGAGAGACCCAGTACTTC. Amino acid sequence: CASSSSPRETQYF.

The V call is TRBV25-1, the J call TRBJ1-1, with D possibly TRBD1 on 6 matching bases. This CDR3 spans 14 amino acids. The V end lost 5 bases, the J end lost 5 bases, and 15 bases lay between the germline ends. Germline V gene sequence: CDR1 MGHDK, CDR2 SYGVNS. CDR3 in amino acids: CASSWGGAETEAFF. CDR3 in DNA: TGTGCCAGCAGTTGGGGGGGCGCAGAGACTGAAGCTTTCTTT. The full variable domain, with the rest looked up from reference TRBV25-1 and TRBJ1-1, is EADIYQTPRYLVIGTGKKITLECSQTMGHDKMYWYQQDPGMELHLIHYSYGVNSTEKGDLSSESTVSRIRTEHFPLTLESARPSHTSQYLCASSWGGAETEAFFGQGTRLTVV.

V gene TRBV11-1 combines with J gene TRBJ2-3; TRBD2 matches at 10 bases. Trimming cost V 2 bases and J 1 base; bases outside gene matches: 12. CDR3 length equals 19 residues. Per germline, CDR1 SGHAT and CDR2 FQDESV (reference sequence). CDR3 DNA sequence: TGTGCCAGCAGCTTACCTAGCGGGAGTGCGATGGCACGCACAGATACGCAGTATTTT. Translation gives CASSLPSGSAMARTDTQYF.

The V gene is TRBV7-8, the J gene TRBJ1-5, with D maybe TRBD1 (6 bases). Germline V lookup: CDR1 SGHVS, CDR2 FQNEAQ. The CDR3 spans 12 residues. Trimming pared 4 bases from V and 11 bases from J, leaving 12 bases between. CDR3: CASSWGAETQHF. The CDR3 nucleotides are TGTGCCAGCAGCTGGGGGGCCGAGACCCAGCATTTT.

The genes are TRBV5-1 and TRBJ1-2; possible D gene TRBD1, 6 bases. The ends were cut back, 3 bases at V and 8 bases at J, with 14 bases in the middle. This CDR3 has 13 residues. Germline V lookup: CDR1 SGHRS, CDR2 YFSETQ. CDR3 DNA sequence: TGCGCCAGCAGCTCACAGGGATTTGAGGGCTACACCTTC. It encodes CASSSQGFEGYTF. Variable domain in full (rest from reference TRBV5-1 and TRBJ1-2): KAGVTQTPRYLIKTRGQQVTLSCSPISGHRSVSWYQQTPGQGLQFLFEYFSETQRNKGNFPGRFSGRQFSNSRSEMNVSTLELGDSALYLCASSSQGFEGYTFGSGTRLTVV.

The CDR3 sequence: CSARGDSYNEQFF. Here the CDR3 DNA reads TGCAGTGCTAGAGGGGACTCTTACAATGAGCAGTTCTTC. V usage is TRBV20-1 and J usage is TRBJ2-1; D perhaps matches TRBD2 (6 bases). The CDR3 sequence is 13 residues long. Between the trimmed V and J ends, which lost 1 base and 4 bases, there was a span of 8 bases. Germline CDR1 and CDR2: DFQATT and SNEGSKA (reference sequence).

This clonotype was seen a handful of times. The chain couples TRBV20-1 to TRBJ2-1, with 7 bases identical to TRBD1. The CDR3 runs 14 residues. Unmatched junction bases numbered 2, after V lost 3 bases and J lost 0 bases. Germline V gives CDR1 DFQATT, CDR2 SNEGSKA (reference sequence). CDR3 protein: CSASPGGSYNEQFF. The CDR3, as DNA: TGCAGTGCTAGCCCAGGGGGCTCCTACAATGAGCAGTTCTTC.

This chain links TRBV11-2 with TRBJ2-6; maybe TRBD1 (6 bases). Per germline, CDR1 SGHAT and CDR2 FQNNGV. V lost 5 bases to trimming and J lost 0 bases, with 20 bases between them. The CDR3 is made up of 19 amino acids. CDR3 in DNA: TGTGCCAGCAGCCCCTACCTACAGGGCCGGGTCTCTGGGGCCAACGTCCTGACTTTC. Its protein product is CASSPYLQGRVSGANVLTF.

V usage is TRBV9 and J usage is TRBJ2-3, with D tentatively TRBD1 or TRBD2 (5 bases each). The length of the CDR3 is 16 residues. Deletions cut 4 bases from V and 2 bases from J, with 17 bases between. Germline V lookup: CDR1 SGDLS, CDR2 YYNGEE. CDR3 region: CASSPRSSRATDTQYF. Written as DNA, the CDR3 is TGTGCCAGCAGCCCACGGTCTAGCAGGGCCACAGATACGCAGTATTTT.

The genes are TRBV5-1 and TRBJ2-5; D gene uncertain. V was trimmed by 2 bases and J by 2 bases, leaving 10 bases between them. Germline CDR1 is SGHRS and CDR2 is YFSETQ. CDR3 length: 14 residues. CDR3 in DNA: TGCGCCAGCAGCTTTTATCGGCCACAAGAGACCCAGTACTTC. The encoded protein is CASSFYRPQETQYF.

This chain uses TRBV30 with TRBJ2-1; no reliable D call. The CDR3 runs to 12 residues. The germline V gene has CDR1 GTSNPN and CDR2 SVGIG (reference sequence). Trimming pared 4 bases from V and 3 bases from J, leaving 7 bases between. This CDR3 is CAWMPLYNEQFF. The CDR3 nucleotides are TGTGCCTGGATGCCGCTCTACAATGAGCAGTTCTTC.

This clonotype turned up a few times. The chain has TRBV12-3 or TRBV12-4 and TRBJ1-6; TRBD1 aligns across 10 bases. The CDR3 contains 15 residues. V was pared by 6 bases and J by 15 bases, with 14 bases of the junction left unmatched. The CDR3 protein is CASSPRQGASSDLHF. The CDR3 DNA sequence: TGTGCCAGCAGCCCAAGACAGGGGGCCTCTTCAGACCTCCACTTT.

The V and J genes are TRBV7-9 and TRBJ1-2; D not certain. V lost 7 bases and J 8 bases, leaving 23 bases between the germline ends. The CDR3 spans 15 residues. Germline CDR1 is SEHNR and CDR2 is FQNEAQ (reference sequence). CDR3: CASTYNSVGARGYTF. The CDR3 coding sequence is TGTGCCAGCACCTATAATAGTGTAGGTGCGCGAGGCTACACCTTC.